This T cell receptor (beta chain) was recovered during a study of T cell responses to AZD1222 COVID-19 vaccine. This clone was recorded once. Its antigen is not identified. Regarding the study as a whole: Within unmutated variant regions lay the reported targets of nearly half of spike-specific TCRs.

The assay was immunoSEQ multiplex PCR, and TCRdb's table has in-frame clones only and misses some. The sample lists about 270,000 clones, about 94% seen once, with 0.55% in the top ten. This sequence was found in an adult who received the AZD1222 COVID-19 vaccine. Sequencing was performed on peripheral blood, taken 28 days after the second AZD1222 dose.

Here the CDR3 DNA reads TGTGCCAGGACTTCAGCGGGAAACACCATATATTTT. Amino acids: CARTSAGNTIYF. V is TRBV2 and J is TRBJ1-3; D gene ambiguous. The CDR3 has 12 residues. Germline lookup yields CDR1 SNHLY and CDR2 FYNNEI. V lost 9 bases and J lost 4, with 10 bases in between.